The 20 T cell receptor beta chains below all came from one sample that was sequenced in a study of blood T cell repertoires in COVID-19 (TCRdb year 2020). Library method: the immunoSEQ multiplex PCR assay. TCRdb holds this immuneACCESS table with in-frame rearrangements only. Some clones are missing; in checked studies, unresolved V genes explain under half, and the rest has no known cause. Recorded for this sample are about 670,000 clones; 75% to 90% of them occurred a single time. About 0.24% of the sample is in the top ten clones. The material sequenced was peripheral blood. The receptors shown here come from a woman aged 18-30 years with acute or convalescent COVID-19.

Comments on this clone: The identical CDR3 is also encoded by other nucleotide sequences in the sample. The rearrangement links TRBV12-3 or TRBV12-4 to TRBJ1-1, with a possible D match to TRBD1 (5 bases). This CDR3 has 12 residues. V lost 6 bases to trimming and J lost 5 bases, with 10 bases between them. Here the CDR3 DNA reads TGTGCCAGCAGCACGGGGGGGACTGAAGCTTTCTTT. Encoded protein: CASSTGGTEAFF.

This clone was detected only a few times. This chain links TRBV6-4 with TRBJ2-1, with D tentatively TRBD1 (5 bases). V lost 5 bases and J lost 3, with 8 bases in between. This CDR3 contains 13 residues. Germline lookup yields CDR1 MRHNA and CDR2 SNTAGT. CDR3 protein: CASSTDNYNEQFF. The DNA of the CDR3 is TGTGCCAGCAGTACGGACAACTACAATGAGCAGTTCTTC.

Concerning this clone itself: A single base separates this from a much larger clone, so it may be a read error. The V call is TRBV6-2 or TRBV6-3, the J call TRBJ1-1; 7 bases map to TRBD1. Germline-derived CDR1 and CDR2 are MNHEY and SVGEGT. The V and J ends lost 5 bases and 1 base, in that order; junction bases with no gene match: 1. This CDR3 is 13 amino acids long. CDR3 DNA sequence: TGTGCCAGCAGTGGGACAGAGAACACTGAAGCTTTCTTT. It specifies CASSGTENTEAFF.

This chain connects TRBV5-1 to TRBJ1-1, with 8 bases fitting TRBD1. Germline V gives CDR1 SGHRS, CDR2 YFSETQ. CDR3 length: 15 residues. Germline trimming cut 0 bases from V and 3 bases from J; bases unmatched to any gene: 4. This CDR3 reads CASSLVQGEYTEAFF. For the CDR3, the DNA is TGCGCCAGCAGCTTGGTACAGGGGGAATACACTGAAGCTTTCTTT.

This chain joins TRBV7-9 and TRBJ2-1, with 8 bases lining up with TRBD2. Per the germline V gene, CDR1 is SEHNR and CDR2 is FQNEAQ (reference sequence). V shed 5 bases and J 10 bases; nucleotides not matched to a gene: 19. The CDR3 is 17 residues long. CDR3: CASSHWVGAGENVEQFF. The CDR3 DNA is TGTGCCAGCAGCCATTGGGTTGGAGCGGGGGAGAACGTCGAGCAGTTCTTC.

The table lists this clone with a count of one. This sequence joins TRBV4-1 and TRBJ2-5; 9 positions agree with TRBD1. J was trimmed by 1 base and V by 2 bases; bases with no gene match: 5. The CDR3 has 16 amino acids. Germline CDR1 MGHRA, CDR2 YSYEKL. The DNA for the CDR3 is TGCGCCAGCAGCCAAACGACAGGGGGGGTCCAAGAGACCCAGTACTTC. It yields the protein CASSQTTGGVQETQYF.

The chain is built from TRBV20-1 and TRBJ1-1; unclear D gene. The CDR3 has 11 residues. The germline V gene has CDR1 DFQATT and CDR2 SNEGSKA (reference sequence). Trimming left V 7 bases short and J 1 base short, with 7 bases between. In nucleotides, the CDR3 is TGCAGTGTCGGGGAGAACACTGAAGCTTTCTTT. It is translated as CSVGENTEAFF.

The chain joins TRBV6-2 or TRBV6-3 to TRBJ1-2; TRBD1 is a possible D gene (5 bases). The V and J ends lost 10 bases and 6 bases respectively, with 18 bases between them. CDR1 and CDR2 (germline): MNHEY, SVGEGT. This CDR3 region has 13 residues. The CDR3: CATTPSRGDGYTF. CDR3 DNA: TGTGCCACCACCCCGAGCCGGGGGGATGGCTACACCTTC.

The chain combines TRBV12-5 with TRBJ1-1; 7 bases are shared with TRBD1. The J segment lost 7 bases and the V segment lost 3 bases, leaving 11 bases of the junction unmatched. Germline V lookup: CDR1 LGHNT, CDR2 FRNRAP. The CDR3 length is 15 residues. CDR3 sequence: CASGFIYRGWGEAFF. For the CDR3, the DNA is TGTGCTAGTGGTTTCATCTACAGGGGATGGGGTGAAGCTTTCTTT.

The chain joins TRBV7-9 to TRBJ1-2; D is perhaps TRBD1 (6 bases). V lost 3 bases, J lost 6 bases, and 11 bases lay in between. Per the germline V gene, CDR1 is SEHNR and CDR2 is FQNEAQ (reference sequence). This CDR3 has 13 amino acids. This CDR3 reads CASSFLQGDGYTF. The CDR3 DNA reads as TGTGCCAGCAGCTTCCTACAGGGCGATGGCTACACCTTC.

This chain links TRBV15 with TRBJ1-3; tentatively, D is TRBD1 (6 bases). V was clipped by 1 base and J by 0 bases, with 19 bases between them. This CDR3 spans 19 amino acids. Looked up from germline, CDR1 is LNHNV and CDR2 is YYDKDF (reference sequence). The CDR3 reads CATSRGAVDSLFSGNTIYF. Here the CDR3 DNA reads TGTGCCACCAGCAGAGGAGCGGTGGACAGCCTCTTCTCTGGAAACACCATATATTTT.

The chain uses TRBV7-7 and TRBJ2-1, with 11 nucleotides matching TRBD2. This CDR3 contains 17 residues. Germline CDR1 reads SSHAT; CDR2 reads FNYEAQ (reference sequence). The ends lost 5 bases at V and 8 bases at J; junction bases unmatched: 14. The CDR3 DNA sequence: TGTGCCAGCAGCCCACACCTAGCGGGGGGCCCCAGGGATGAGCAGTTCTTC. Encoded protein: CASSPHLAGGPRDEQFF.

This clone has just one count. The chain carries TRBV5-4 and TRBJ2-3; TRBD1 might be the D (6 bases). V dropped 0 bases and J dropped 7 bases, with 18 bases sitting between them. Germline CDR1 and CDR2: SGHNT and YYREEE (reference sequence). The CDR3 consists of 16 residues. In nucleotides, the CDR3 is TGTGCCAGCAGCTTGGATGGGGGCACAGGAAGGTATACGCAGTATTTT. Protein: CASSLDGGTGRYTQYF.

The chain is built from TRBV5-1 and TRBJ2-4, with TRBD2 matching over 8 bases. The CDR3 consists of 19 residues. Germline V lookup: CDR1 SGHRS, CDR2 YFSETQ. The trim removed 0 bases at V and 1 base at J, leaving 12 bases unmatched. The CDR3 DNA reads TGCGCCAGCAGCTTGGGTCGGAGCGGGGGCCCCGGGGCCAAAAACATTCAGTACTTC. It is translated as CASSLGRSGGPGAKNIQYF.

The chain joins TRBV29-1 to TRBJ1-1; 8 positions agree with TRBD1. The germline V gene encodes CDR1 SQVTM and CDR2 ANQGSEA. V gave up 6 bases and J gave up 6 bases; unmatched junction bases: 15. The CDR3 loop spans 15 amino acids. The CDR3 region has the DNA TGCAGCGTCACCGCAGGGGGCGCAGCGGCCTCTGAAGCTTTCTTT. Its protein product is CSVTAGGAAASEAFF.

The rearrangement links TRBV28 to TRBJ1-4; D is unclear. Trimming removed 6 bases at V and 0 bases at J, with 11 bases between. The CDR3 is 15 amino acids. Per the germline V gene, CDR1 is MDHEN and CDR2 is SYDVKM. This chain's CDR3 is CASRQQITTNEKLFF. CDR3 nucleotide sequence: TGTGCCAGCAGACAACAGATTACAACTAATGAAAAACTGTTTTTT.

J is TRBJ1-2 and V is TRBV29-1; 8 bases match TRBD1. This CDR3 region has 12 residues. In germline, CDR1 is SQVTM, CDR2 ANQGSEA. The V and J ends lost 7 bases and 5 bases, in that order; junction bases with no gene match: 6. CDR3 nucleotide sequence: TGCAGCGACACAGGGGGTGGGTATGGCTACACCTTC. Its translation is CSDTGGGYGYTF.

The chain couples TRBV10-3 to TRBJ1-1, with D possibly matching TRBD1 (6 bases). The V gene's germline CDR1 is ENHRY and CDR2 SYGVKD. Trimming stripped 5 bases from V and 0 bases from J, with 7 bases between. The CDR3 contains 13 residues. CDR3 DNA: TGTGCCATCAGTACAGGGTTGAACACTGAAGCTTTCTTT. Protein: CAISTGLNTEAFF.

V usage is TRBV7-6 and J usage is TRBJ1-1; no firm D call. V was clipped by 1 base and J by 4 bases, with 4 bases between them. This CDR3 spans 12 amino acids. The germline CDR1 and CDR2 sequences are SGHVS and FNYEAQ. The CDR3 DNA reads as TGTGCCAGCAGCTTAGTCTCCACTGAAGCTTTCTTT. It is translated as CASSLVSTEAFF.

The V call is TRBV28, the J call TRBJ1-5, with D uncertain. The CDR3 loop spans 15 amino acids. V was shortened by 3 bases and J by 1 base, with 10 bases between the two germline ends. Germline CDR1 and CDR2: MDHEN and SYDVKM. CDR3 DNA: TGTGCCAGCAGTTTCGGTCTCGAGAGCAATCAGCCCCAGCATTTT. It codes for CASSFGLESNQPQHF.